This is a list of T cell receptor beta chains from one sample in a study of shared clonotypes between healthy human individuals. Assay used: immunoSEQ multiplex PCR; TCRdb lists only in-frame clones, some missing. The table has roughly 2.2 million clones, 85% to 95% seen once; the top ten hold under 0.45%. Sequenced: naive CD4+ T cells from PBMCs. Receptors originate from a man aged 18-30 years in good health. Some clones in this sample may be carry-over from other donors' samples. The CDR3 runs from the conserved cysteine through the conserved F or W.

j_call: TRBJ2-7; v_call: TRBV6-5; cdr3_aa: CASSYTGGPRGGQYF
j_call: TRBJ1-5; v_call: TRBV6-5; cdr3_aa: CASSPDRGSRPQHF
j_call: TRBJ2-2; v_call: TRBV19; cdr3_aa: CASRWAGELFF
j_call: TRBJ2-3; v_call: TRBV5-1; cdr3_aa: CASSLGLGDTQYF
j_call: TRBJ2-5; v_call: TRBV28; cdr3_aa: CASSLRDGETQYF
j_call: TRBJ2-3; v_call: TRBV15; cdr3_aa: CATSKPGQGVTDTQYF
j_call: TRBJ1-2; v_call: TRBV6-5; cdr3_aa: CASSYSMTANYGYTF
j_call: TRBJ1-2; v_call: TRBV29-1; cdr3_aa: CSAKDGVLGYTF
j_call: TRBJ2-6; v_call: TRBV29-1; cdr3_aa: CSVHPGRGANVLTF
j_call: TRBJ1-3; v_call: TRBV6-1; cdr3_aa: CASSDGRGNTIYF
j_call: TRBJ1-5; v_call: TRBV28; cdr3_aa: CASSLNLRGNQPQHF
j_call: TRBJ2-7; v_call: TRBV5-1; cdr3_aa: CASSRRDSNYEQYF